This T cell receptor (beta chain) stems from a study of CD4 T cells in relation to SARS-CoV-2 and coronaviruses. Here immunoSEQ multiplex PCR was the method, and the copy in TCRdb shows in-frame clones only, minus some. The repertoire holds almost 30,000 clones, with about three quarters as singletons. CD4+ T cells from unexposed donors were obtained before the COVID-19 pandemic (2011-2018). Isolation of CD4+ T cells took place after less than twelve days in culture. CDR1 is SGHDT, CDR2 YYEEEE, per germline. This CDR3 contains 14 residues. The V gene lost 3 bases and the J gene lost 4 bases, with 13 bases spanning the gap. This clone turned up a few times. Antigen: not known.

This sequence originates from a human donor in good health. The sequenced sample was CD4+ T cells from PBMCs, cultured in vitro. The V and J genes are TRBV5-6 and TRBJ1-1; TRBD1 might be the D (6 bases). The CDR3 DNA reads as TGTGCCAGCAGCTCACAGGGTTGGGTCACTGAAGCTTTCTTT. It specifies CASSSQGWVTEAFF.